One sample yielded the 14 T cell receptor beta chains listed below, sequenced in a study of T cells in tuberculosis. Sequencing used immunoSEQ multiplex PCR; TCRdb keeps in-frame clones, though not all of them. The data show more than 30,000 clones, approximately 94% seen once. What was sequenced was PBMCs. These receptors originate from a donor between 10 and 35 years old with latent tuberculosis or without tuberculosis infection. Some clones in this sample may be carry-over from other donors' samples.

The J gene is TRBJ2-1, the V gene TRBV6-5, with 7 bases fitting TRBD2. CDR1 is MNHEY and CDR2 is SVGAGI in the germline V gene. J lost 5 bases, V lost 5 bases, and 9 bases had no gene match. This CDR3 region has 15 residues. The CDR3 is CASSLGRSGDNEQFF. DNA for the CDR3: TGTGCCAGCAGTCTCGGGAGGAGCGGGGACAATGAGCAGTTCTTC.

The rearrangement links TRBV27 to TRBJ2-1; TRBD2 aligns across 8 bases. Trimming removed 8 bases from V and 4 bases from J; junction bases left unmatched: 10. Per the germline V gene, CDR1 is MNHEY and CDR2 is SMNVEV (reference sequence). The CDR3 loop spans 15 amino acids. CDR3 loop: CASEIKRGPYNEQFF. The DNA of the CDR3 is TGTGCCAGCGAAATTAAGCGGGGGCCGTACAATGAGCAGTTCTTC.

The rearrangement links TRBV7-7 to TRBJ1-2; no definite D call. Germline lookup yields CDR1 SSHAT and CDR2 FNYEAQ (reference sequence). Trimming took 6 bases from V and 5 from J, leaving 19 bases between them. This CDR3 region has 15 residues. CDR3 bases: TGTGCCAGCAGTCAGGCGGGTGGGGTCGGTTATGGCTACACCTTC. Protein sequence: CASSQAGGVGYGYTF.

The chain recombines TRBV20-1 with TRBJ2-7, with TRBD1 matching over 7 bases. CDR3 size: 11 residues. V dropped 6 bases and J dropped 3; count of bases not matched to a gene: 2. Germline V gene data show CDR1 as DFQATT and CDR2 as SNEGSKA (reference sequence). The CDR3 sequence is CSARQGYEQYF. The CDR3 nucleotides are TGCAGTGCCCGACAGGGCTACGAGCAGTACTTC.

The CDR3 sequence is CASSTGGSRNQPQHF. For the CDR3, the DNA is TGTGCCAGCAGTACAGGGGGCTCTCGCAATCAGCCCCAGCATTTT. The chain is built from TRBV2 and TRBJ1-5; 9 bases map to TRBD1. Germline V gene sequence: CDR1 SNHLY, CDR2 FYNNEI. Trimming removed 5 bases from V and 2 bases from J; junction bases left unmatched: 4. This CDR3 region has 15 residues. Complete variable domain (other parts from reference TRBV2 and TRBJ1-5): EPEVTQTPSHQVTQMGQEVILRCVPISNHLYFYWYRQILGQKVEFLVSFYNNEISEKSEIFDDQFSVERPDGSNFTLKIRSTKLEDSAMYFCASSTGGSRNQPQHFGDGTRLSIL.

The gene calls are TRBV11-2 and TRBJ1-1; no definite D call. V was trimmed by 5 bases and J by 4 bases, leaving 14 bases between them. The CDR3 has 14 amino acids. The germline gives CDR1 SGHAT, CDR2 FQNNGV. The CDR3 sequence: CASSILRSGTEAFF. In DNA form, the CDR3 reads TGTGCCAGCAGCATCCTCCGATCGGGCACTGAAGCTTTCTTT.

The J gene is TRBJ2-3, the V gene TRBV11-2, with D possibly TRBD1 on 5 matching bases. The germline gives CDR1 SGHAT, CDR2 FQNNGV. V lost 3 bases and J 3 bases, leaving 10 bases between the germline ends. There are 14 residues in the CDR3. DNA for the CDR3: TGTGCCAGCAGCTTTTATCAGGGAACAGATACGCAGTATTTT. Its protein product is CASSFYQGTDTQYF.

CDR3 sequence (DNA): TGTGCCAGCAGCACCGACGGGGGGGGAGGTGGCTACACCTTC. As protein: CASSTDGGGGGYTF. V usage is TRBV7-9 and J usage is TRBJ1-2; D perhaps matches TRBD1 (5 bases). CDR1 is SEHNR and CDR2 is FQNEAQ in the germline V gene (reference sequence). V was trimmed by 5 bases and J by 7 bases, leaving 17 bases between them. This CDR3 is 14 amino acids long. The entire variable domain, with the rest obtained from reference TRBV7-9 and TRBJ1-2, is as follows: DTGVSQNPRHKITKRGQNVTFRCDPISEHNRLYWYRQTLGQGPEFLTYFQNEAQLEKSRLLSDRFSAERPKGSFSTLEIQRTEQGDSAMYLCASSTDGGGGGYTFGSGTRLTVV.

This clone was detected only once. This chain links TRBV5-1 with TRBJ2-1, with 10 bases matching TRBD2. Germline assignment: CDR1 SGHRS and CDR2 YFSETQ. This CDR3 comprises 16 residues. With 1 base clipped from V and 5 bases from J, the junction kept 6 bases outside the gene matches. Here the CDR3 reads CASSLYLAGAHNEQFF. In DNA form, the CDR3 reads TGCGCCAGCAGCTTGTACCTAGCGGGGGCCCACAATGAGCAGTTCTTC.

The chain carries TRBV6-6 and TRBJ2-7, with D tentatively TRBD2 (7 bases). The V end was cut by 5 bases, the J end by 1 base, with 15 bases between. Germline V CDR1 and CDR2: MNHNY, SVGAGI (reference sequence). This CDR3 contains 15 residues. CDR3 in amino acids: CASSRRGPLSYEQYF. The CDR3 DNA reads TGTGCCAGCAGTCGGCGGGGGCCCCTTTCCTACGAGCAGTACTTC.

The chain has TRBV11-2 and TRBJ2-3, with 10 bases lining up with TRBD2. CDR3 length: 16 amino acids. V shed 6 bases, J shed 2 bases, and the junction held 8 bases outside the gene matches. Germline values: CDR1 SGHAT, CDR2 FQNNGV. The CDR3 sequence is CASRKRTSGTTDTQYF. CDR3 nucleotides: TGTGCCAGCAGGAAACGGACTAGCGGAACCACAGATACGCAGTATTTT.

The chain couples TRBV27 to TRBJ1-4; 7 bases line up with TRBD1. After removal of 5 bases from V and 7 bases from J, the junction contained 4 bases not matched to a gene. Germline V gene data show CDR1 as MNHEY and CDR2 as SMNVEV (reference sequence). The CDR3 sequence is 13 residues long. CDR3 in amino acids: CASSQTGVEKLFF. The CDR3 bases are TGTGCCAGCAGTCAAACAGGGGTTGAAAAACTGTTTTTT. The variable domain in full, with the rest retrieved from reference TRBV27 and TRBJ1-4, is EAQVTQNPRYLITVTGKKLTVTCSQNMNHEYMSWYRQDPGLGLRQIYYSMNVEVTDKGDVPEGYKVSRKEKRNFPLILESPSPNQTSLYFCASSQTGVEKLFFGSGTQLSVL.

CDR3 in amino acids: CASSPVGAFRGYTF. The CDR3 nucleotides are TGTGCCAGTAGCCCCGTTGGGGCCTTTCGGGGCTACACCTTC. The rearrangement uses TRBV5-4 and TRBJ1-2; possible D gene TRBD1, 5 bases. V lost 8 bases and J 8 bases, leaving 22 bases between the germline ends. Germline values: CDR1 SGHNT, CDR2 YYREEE (reference sequence). This CDR3 contains 14 residues.

The chain employs TRBV7-8 and TRBJ2-7; TRBD1 agrees at 7 bases. Germline CDR1 and CDR2: SGHVS and FQNEAQ. V dropped 5 bases and J dropped 3; count of bases not matched to a gene: 10. The CDR3 has 15 residues. DNA for the CDR3: TGTGCCAGCAGCGGAACCGGGACAGAATACTACGAGCAGTACTTC. Protein: CASSGTGTEYYEQYF. The full variable domain, its missing parts supplied by reference TRBV7-8 and TRBJ2-7, is GAGVSQSPRYKVAKRGQDVALRCDPISGHVSLFWYQQALGQGPEFLTYFQNEAQLDKSGLPSDRFFAERPEGSVSTLKIQRTQQEDSAVYLCASSGTGTEYYEQYFGPGTRLTVT.